This note documents a single TCR beta chain sequence. One entry per CDR3 protein, called by TCRdb with MiXCR from the RT-PCR reads. The sample carries fewer than 700,000 distinct CDR3 sequences, under 15% recorded once. Germline loops: CDR1 MNHEY, CDR2 SVGEGT. V dropped 7 bases and J dropped 3; count of bases not matched to a gene: 10. This CDR3 comprises 16 residues. This entry comes from a study of response to subunit inactivated influenza vaccine. The receptor was derived from a man aged 45-65 years who received an inactivated influenza vaccine. The sample was PBMCs from blood, taken 45 days after vaccination. This chain uses TRBV6-2 or TRBV6-3 with TRBJ2-7; 12 bases are shared with TRBD2. The DNA for the CDR3 is TGTGCCAGCACCAACGGCCTAGCGGGAGGGAACTACGAGCAGTACTTC. Residues: CASTNGLAGGNYEQYF.